This TCR beta chain was identified during a study of cytomegalovirus exposure and HLA in healthy donors. The wider study: The early release's HLA-typed donors yielded 65 million to 85 million unique TCRs.

Whole-study results and caveats: Later, an analysis showed that TCR beta chains associated with HLA were more clonally expanded than others that were equally common. Some TCR beta chains (around 180 of them) were listed as cytomegalovirus-associated. When analyzed later, a missense DCLRE1C variant was found to be linked to TCR beta V- and J-gene trimming.

PCR involved 60 Vbeta and 13 Jbeta primers. Profiled with immunoSEQ multiplex PCR; TCRdb holds only in-frame clones, not every one. Counted here are approximately 100,000 clones, about 80% occurring once; the ten biggest clones make up around 5%. The germline gives CDR1 SGHRS, CDR2 YFSETQ. The CDR3 spans 14 residues. Trimming took 2 bases from V and 8 from J; bases not matched to a gene: 7. This clone was counted once. The antigen is not known. This sequence was found in a female donor in good health and CMV-seropositive. Sequences were obtained from PBMCs. This chain connects TRBV5-1 to TRBJ1-3; 7 bases line up with TRBD1. The CDR3 coding sequence is TGCGCCAGCAGCTTCCACAGGGGCGCGGACACCATATATTTT. As protein: CASSFHRGADTIYF.